This T cell receptor beta chain was retrieved from a study of blood T cell repertoires in COVID-19. Whole-study context: The United States, Italy and Spain supplied acute and convalescent COVID-19 samples.

In the original workflow: Estimates of nucleated cell counts were drawn from the amplification of reference gene primers. Measured with immunoSEQ multiplex PCR; TCRdb has only the in-frame clones, and not every one. The V and J calls and the clone size are those of that table, but D and trimming were determined from the DNA. The sample lists approximately 300,000 clones, 88% occurring once. This clone occurred once. The sequence was obtained from a woman aged 50 to 60 with active or convalescent COVID-19. Sequencing was carried out using peripheral blood.

The CDR3 loop reads CASTSSSYNEQFF. The DNA of the CDR3 is TGTGCCAGCACTAGTAGCTCCTACAATGAGCAGTTCTTC. The rearrangement joins TRBV6-6 to TRBJ2-1; no firm D call. The CDR3 spans 13 residues. Trimming took 7 bases from V and 0 from J, leaving 7 bases between them. Germline CDR1 and CDR2: MNHNY and SVGAGI (reference sequence).